Below, 2 T cell receptor beta chains from the same sample are listed, as sequenced in a study of T cells in Graves' hyperthyroidism and ophthalmopathy. Amplification of TCR beta CDR3 regions used RNA as the template. Using the HTBI primer set, a first-round RT-PCR was run on the TCR CDR3. In TCRdb, the multiplex PCR reads were re-called with MiXCR into one record per CDR3 protein. The data contain about 610,000 distinct CDR3 sequences, under 15% of them singletons. The sample taken for sequencing was blood. Receptors were obtained from a middle-aged woman with Graves' ophthalmopathy.

The gene calls are TRBV20-1 and TRBJ2-7, with D possibly being TRBD2 (5 bases). The V end was cut by 0 bases, the J end by 6 bases, with 21 bases between. The CDR3 has 16 residues. The germline V gene encodes CDR1 DFQATT and CDR2 SNEGSKA (reference sequence). CDR3 DNA sequence: TGCAGTGCTAGAGATCCGCGAGTTAGCGATTTGGGCGAGCAGTACTTC. It yields the protein CSARDPRVSDLGEQYF.

This clonotype was seen ten or more times. V gene TRBV7-9 combines with J gene TRBJ1-2; a weak D match, TRBD1 (6 bases). The germline V gene encodes CDR1 SEHNR and CDR2 FQNEAQ (reference sequence). The CDR3 totals 14 residues. Trimming stripped 5 bases from V and 5 bases from J, with 15 bases between. The CDR3 loop is CASSTGQQPYGYTF. CDR3 nucleotide sequence: TGTGCCAGCAGCACCGGACAGCAGCCGTATGGCTACACCTTC.